What follows describes a single TCR beta chain. Its matching antigen is unknown. TCR alpha and beta CDR3 regions were amplified from RNA using iRepertoire nested multiplex PCR. For one-step reverse transcription and amplification, 100-400 ng of tissue mRNA or PBMC total RNA was used. TCRdb recomputed calls from the multiplex PCR reads with MiXCR, one row per CDR3 protein. The sample yields more than 110,000 distinct CDR3 sequences, more than 35% seen once. This CDR3 comprises 15 residues. The V gene's germline CDR1 is SGHVS and CDR2 FQNEAQ. V was cut by 5 bases and J by 5 bases, with 16 bases left in between. The sample originates from a study of glioma-infiltrating T cells. Overall study findings and caveats: CDR3 overlap between tissue and blood was very small. Tissue-blood divergence was below expectation in non-neoplastic patients, above in gliomas.

The specimen sequenced was glioma tissue, nonneoplastic brain tissue, or PBMCs (not recorded which). This receptor was taken from a human donor with low-grade glioma or glioblastoma, undergoing nonglioma brain surgery, or in good health (not recorded which). The genes are TRBV7-8 and TRBJ2-1; D gene unclear. The CDR3 coding sequence is TGTGCCAGCAGCGCCTATCCGATCGATCACAATGAGCAGTTCTTC. Encoded protein: CASSAYPIDHNEQFF.